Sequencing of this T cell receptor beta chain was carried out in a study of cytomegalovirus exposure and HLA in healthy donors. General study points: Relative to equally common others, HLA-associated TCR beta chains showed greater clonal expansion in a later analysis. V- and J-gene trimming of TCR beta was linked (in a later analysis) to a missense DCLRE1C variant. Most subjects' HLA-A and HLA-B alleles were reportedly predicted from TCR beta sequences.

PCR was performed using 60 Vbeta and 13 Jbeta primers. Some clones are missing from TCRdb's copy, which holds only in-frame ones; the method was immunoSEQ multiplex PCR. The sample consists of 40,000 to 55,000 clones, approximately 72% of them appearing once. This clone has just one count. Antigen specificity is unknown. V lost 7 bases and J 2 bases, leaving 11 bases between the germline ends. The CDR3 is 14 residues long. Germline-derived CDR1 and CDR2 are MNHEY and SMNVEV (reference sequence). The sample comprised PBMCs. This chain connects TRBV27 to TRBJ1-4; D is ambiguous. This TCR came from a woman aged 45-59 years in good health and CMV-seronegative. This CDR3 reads CASKGLATNEKLFF. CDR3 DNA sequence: TGTGCCAGCAAGGGTTTAGCGACTAATGAAAAACTGTTTTTT.